One T cell receptor beta chain is described in this entry. This sample is part of a study of T cell repertoires in aging, cancer and after chemotherapy. At the level of the study: Patients with glioblastoma brain tumors were sampled before and after temozolomide-based therapy.

V lost 2 bases and J lost 0, with 2 bases in between. CDR1 KGHSH and CDR2 LQKENI come from the germline V gene. The CDR3 totals 12 residues. TRB rearrangements spanning V, D and J were amplified using mixed TRB-A/B primers. TCRdb redid the calling of the multiplex PCR reads with MiXCR, one entry per CDR3 protein. The sample yields more than 3,000 distinct CDR3 sequences, approximately 42% seen once. TCR beta rearrangements were amplified from peripheral blood genomic DNA. The chain uses TRBV18 and TRBJ2-7; unclear D gene. The sequence was collected from a human donor with a solid tumor. The source material was blood. DNA of the CDR3: TGTGCCAGCTCACCAACCTCCTACGAGCAGTACTTC. Its translation is CASSPTSYEQYF.